The 30 T cell receptor beta chains presented below share a single source sample, sequenced in a study of OX40 agonist ivuxolimab in advanced cancers. TCRdb keeps only in-frame clones here, not all; method: immunoSEQ multiplex PCR. The repertoire holds 60,000 to 80,000 clones, with approximately 81% as singletons. The material was CD4+ or CD8+ T cells sorted from blood, obtained in a trial of the OX40 agonist ivuxolimab. Source of these receptors: an adult with an advanced solid tumor such as melanoma, head and neck, liver or kidney cancer.

The rearrangement joins TRBV7-2 to TRBJ1-2; D possibly corresponds to TRBD1 (5 bases). V was trimmed by 5 bases and J by 4 bases, leaving 8 bases between them. The CDR3 loop spans 12 amino acids. Germline values: CDR1 SGHTA, CDR2 FQGNSA. The CDR3 coding sequence is TGTGCCAGCAGCCAAGGGGCCTATGGCTACACCTTC. Protein sequence: CASSQGAYGYTF.

The rearrangement links TRBV7-2 to TRBJ2-6; possible D gene TRBD1, 6 bases. V was cut by 1 base and J by 4 bases, with 11 bases left in between. The CDR3 is 16 residues long. Germline-derived CDR1 and CDR2 are SGHTA and FQGNSA. CDR3 coding DNA: TGTGCCAGCAGCTTAGTATCGACAGGAGGGGCCAACGTCCTGACTTTC. Translation: CASSLVSTGGANVLTF.

The rearrangement uses TRBV2 and TRBJ1-1, with unresolved D. CDR1 is SNHLY and CDR2 is FYNNEI in the germline V gene. Trimming cost V 5 bases and J 1 base, with 8 bases left between them. This CDR3 is 13 amino acids long. The chain's CDR3 is CASSSDGNTEAFF. The CDR3 DNA is TGTGCCAGCAGTTCCGACGGGAACACTGAAGCTTTCTTT.

The chain uses TRBV2 and TRBJ1-1; D is unclear. This CDR3 is built from 10 residues. In germline, CDR1 is SNHLY, CDR2 FYNNEI. V was shortened by 9 bases and J by 3 bases, with 5 bases between the two germline ends. DNA of the CDR3: TGTGCCAGTGCATACACTGAAGCTTTCTTT. Protein product: CASAYTEAFF. The whole variable domain, filled in from reference TRBV2 and TRBJ1-1, reads EPEVTQTPSHQVTQMGQEVILRCVPISNHLYFYWYRQILGQKVEFLVSFYNNEISEKSEIFDDQFSVERPDGSNFTLKIRSTKLEDSAMYFCASAYTEAFFGQGTRLTVV.

This chain uses TRBV7-3 with TRBJ2-5; tentatively, D is TRBD1 or TRBD2 (5 bases each). The CDR3 totals 13 residues. Trimming removed 3 bases from V and 5 bases from J, with 10 bases in between. The germline gives CDR1 SGHTA, CDR2 FQGTGA. CDR3 in amino acids: CASSFREGETQYF. The CDR3 DNA sequence: TGTGCCAGCAGCTTTCGCGAGGGGGAGACCCAGTACTTC. The full variable domain, rest sourced from reference TRBV7-3 and TRBJ2-5, is GAGVSQTPSNKVTEKGKYVELRCDPISGHTALYWYRQSLGQGPEFLIYFQGTGAADDSGLPNDRFFAVRPEGSVSTLKIQRTERGDSAVYLCASSFREGETQYFGPGTRLLVL.

This clone was seen just once. This chain connects TRBV7-6 to TRBJ2-5; either TRBD1 or TRBD2 may fit D (5 bases each). The CDR3 loop spans 14 amino acids. Germline-derived CDR1 and CDR2 are SGHVS and FNYEAQ. V lost 5 bases and J lost 2, with 12 bases in between. The CDR3 DNA reads TGTGCCAGCAGCCTCGGGACGGCTCAAGAGACCCAGTACTTC. It translates to CASSLGTAQETQYF.

This clone was seen a few times. This CDR3 is CASRGDGEAFF. The CDR3 DNA reads TGCGCCAGCAGGGGGGACGGTGAAGCTTTCTTT. V gene TRBV10-1 combines with J gene TRBJ1-1, with D possibly being TRBD1 (5 bases). Germline V CDR1 and CDR2: WNHNN, SYGVQD (reference sequence). The CDR3 contains 11 residues. V was pared by 6 bases and J by 7 bases, with 9 bases between.

This clone is medium-sized. V and J are TRBV27 and TRBJ1-2, with D unclear. The V and J ends lost 6 bases and 2 bases respectively, with 16 bases between them. CDR3 length: 15 amino acids. Per the germline V gene, CDR1 is MNHEY and CDR2 is SMNVEV (reference sequence). The DNA for the CDR3 is TGTGCCAGCAGCCCCGCCCAGGCAGTAAACTATGGCTACACCTTC. Protein sequence: CASSPAQAVNYGYTF.

The rearrangement uses TRBV11-3 and TRBJ2-1, with unresolved D. The CDR3 spans 17 residues. The germline CDR1 and CDR2 sequences are SGHNT and YENEEA. V was shortened by 0 bases and J by 0 bases, with 12 bases between the two germline ends. The CDR3 nucleotides are TGTGCCAGCAGCTTAGAACCTCCAGAAAGCTCCTACAATGAGCAGTTCTTC. Protein: CASSLEPPESSYNEQFF.

The chain combines TRBV19 with TRBJ1-4; D remains unclear. The V gene lost 5 bases and the J gene lost 7 bases, with 17 bases spanning the gap. The CDR3 is 15 residues long. Per the germline V gene, CDR1 is LNHDA and CDR2 is SQIVND (reference sequence). DNA of the CDR3: TGTGCCAGTAGTTCCTCGCCTGAACCCATTGAAAAACTGTTTTTT. Translation gives CASSSSPEPIEKLFF. The full variable domain, completed using reference TRBV19 and TRBJ1-4, is DGGITQSPKYLFRKEGQNVTLSCEQNLNHDAMYWYRQDPGQGLRLIYYSQIVNDFQKGDIAEGYSVSREKKESFPLTVTSAQKNPTAFYLCASSSSPEPIEKLFFGSGTQLSVL.

On this clone itself: The junction departs from the called germline gene at one end, perhaps through a read error. This CDR3 reads CASSLGTATRELFF. Written as DNA, the CDR3 is TGCGCCAGCAGCTTGGGAACCGCCACCAGGGAGCTGTTTTTT. V usage is TRBV5-1 and J usage is TRBJ2-2; no clear D. Germline loops: CDR1 SGHRS, CDR2 YFSETQ. This CDR3 is 14 amino acids long.

The V and J genes are TRBV2 and TRBJ1-1, with TRBD1 identical over 10 bases. The CDR3 runs 18 residues. The germline CDR1 and CDR2 sequences are SNHLY and FYNNEI. Germline trimming cut 7 bases from V and 0 bases from J; bases unmatched to any gene: 14. CDR3 in amino acids: CASKGTGVLMGVNTEAFF. CDR3 coding DNA: TGTGCCAGCAAAGGGACAGGGGTGTTGATGGGCGTGAACACTGAAGCTTTCTTT.

The gene calls are TRBV11-2 and TRBJ1-4; the D gene is possibly TRBD1 (5 bases). In germline, CDR1 is SGHAT, CDR2 FQNNGV. The length of the CDR3 is 16 residues. Trimming took 1 base from V and 5 from J, leaving 14 bases between them. In DNA form, the CDR3 reads TGTGCCAGCAGCTTAGGTCGCGGGGGGTTAAATGAAAAACTGTTTTTT. Its protein product is CASSLGRGGLNEKLFF. The complete variable domain, with remaining parts taken from reference TRBV11-2 and TRBJ1-4, reads EAGVAQSPRYKIIEKRQSVAFWCNPISGHATLYWYQQILGQGPKLLIQFQNNGVVDDSQLPKDRFSAERLKGVDSTLKIQPAKLEDSAVYLCASSLGRGGLNEKLFFGSGTQLSVL.

The chain carries TRBV10-3 and TRBJ2-3; TRBD2 matches at 8 bases. Unmatched junction bases numbered 4, after V lost 4 bases and J lost 4 bases. This CDR3 is 14 amino acids long. The V gene's germline CDR1 is ENHRY and CDR2 SYGVKD. The DNA for the CDR3 is TGTGCCATCAGTGCGGGGGGGCTGGCAGATACGCAGTATTTT. Translated, it gives CAISAGGLADTQYF.

The V and J genes are TRBV5-4 and TRBJ1-3; the D gene is possibly TRBD1 (5 bases). V lost 0 bases and J 4 bases, leaving 8 bases between the germline ends. CDR1 SGHNT and CDR2 YYREEE come from the germline V gene (reference sequence). This CDR3 comprises 14 residues. As DNA, the CDR3 is TGTGCCAGCAGCTTGGTAGGACAAGGAAACACCATATATTTT. This translates into CASSLVGQGNTIYF.

The chain links TRBV7-3 to TRBJ1-6; 7 bases map to TRBD1. Germline CDR1 SGHTA, CDR2 FQGTGA. The CDR3 runs 15 residues. V was pared by 4 bases and J by 7 bases, with 7 bases of the junction left unmatched. For the CDR3, the DNA is TGTGCCAGCAGCTCCCAGGGGGGGCCAAATTCACCCCTCCACTTT. Amino acid sequence: CASSSQGGPNSPLHF.

This clone was seen a single time. The chain links TRBV7-2 to TRBJ2-2, with D perhaps TRBD1 (6 bases). V lost 4 bases and J lost 0, with 9 bases in between. The V gene's germline CDR1 is SGHTA and CDR2 FQGNSA. This CDR3 has 15 amino acids. The CDR3 sequence: CASSYGGTNTGELFF. The CDR3 DNA reads as TGTGCCAGCAGCTATGGGGGCACGAACACCGGGGAGCTGTTTTTT.

The genes are TRBV19 and TRBJ1-2, with D hard to call. This CDR3 contains 10 residues. CDR1 and CDR2 from the germline V gene are LNHDA and SQIVND (reference sequence). V was cut by 9 bases and J by 5 bases, with 7 bases left in between. CDR3 sequence (DNA): TGTGCCAGCAATAATTATGGCTACACCTTC. Translation gives CASNNYGYTF.

The chain links TRBV4-1 to TRBJ1-4, with D possibly TRBD1 on 6 matching bases. The CDR3 is 15 residues long. V was clipped by 4 bases and J by 0 bases, with 9 bases between them. The germline V gene encodes CDR1 MGHRA and CDR2 YSYEKL. This CDR3 reads CASSRRGATNEKLFF. For the CDR3, the DNA is TGCGCCAGCAGCCGTAGGGGGGCAACTAATGAAAAACTGTTTTTT.

DNA of the CDR3: TGTGCCAGCAGTGAAGCCGTCGGTTTCACAGATACGCAGTATTTT. This codes for CASSEAVGFTDTQYF. This chain uses TRBV6-1 with TRBJ2-3; D not certain. Germline assignment: CDR1 MNHNS and CDR2 SASEGT. The CDR3 has 15 amino acids. With 0 bases removed from V and 2 bases from J, the gap between germline ends came to 9 bases.

This chain joins TRBV7-9 and TRBJ2-1; the D call may be TRBD1 or TRBD2 (5 bases each). The germline CDR1 and CDR2 sequences are SEHNR and FQNEAQ (reference sequence). CDR3 length: 15 residues. Trimming cost V 5 bases and J 5 bases, with 16 bases left between them. CDR3 loop: CASSLGAVTNNEQFF. CDR3 DNA: TGTGCCAGCAGCCTCGGGGCGGTAACAAACAATGAGCAGTTCTTC.

The sample holds a few counts of this clone. This sequence joins TRBV29-1 and TRBJ1-2, with 9 bases matching TRBD1. With 6 bases clipped from V and 4 bases from J, the junction kept 6 bases outside the gene matches. Germline V gene data show CDR1 as SQVTM and CDR2 as ANQGSEA. This CDR3 region has 13 residues. CDR3 in DNA: TGCAGCGTCAGGGACAGGGAACGCTATGGCTACACCTTC. This codes for CSVRDRERYGYTF.

This clone appeared a few times. The chain combines TRBV29-1 with TRBJ2-7; D may be TRBD2 (5 bases). V dropped 2 bases and J dropped 6 bases, with 14 bases sitting between them. In germline, CDR1 is SQVTM, CDR2 ANQGSEA. The CDR3 extends over 13 amino acids. This chain's CDR3 is CSVETGEGSEQYF. The CDR3 region has the DNA TGCAGCGTTGAAACCGGGGAAGGGAGCGAGCAGTACTTC.

The J gene is TRBJ1-3, the V gene TRBV6-6; D unclear. Germline assignment: CDR1 MNHNY and CDR2 SVGAGI (reference sequence). The V end lost 7 bases, the J end lost 0 bases, and 13 bases lay between the germline ends. The CDR3 is 15 residues long. DNA of the CDR3: TGTGCCAGCACCAAAGACCGACACTCTGGAAACACCATATATTTT. Amino acid sequence: CASTKDRHSGNTIYF.

The V and J genes are TRBV4-1 and TRBJ2-2; 10 nucleotides match TRBD2. After removal of 3 bases from V and 7 bases from J, the junction contained 8 bases not matched to a gene. Germline V gene data show CDR1 as MGHRA and CDR2 as YSYEKL. The CDR3 has 16 amino acids. In DNA, the CDR3 is TGCGCCAGCAGCCAGCCGGGACTAGCGTGGGACGGGGAGCTGTTTTTT. Its protein is CASSQPGLAWDGELFF.

A few counts support this clone. The chain joins TRBV11-2 to TRBJ2-5; 7 bases are shared with TRBD2. The ends lost 5 bases at V and 5 bases at J; junction bases unmatched: 14. The CDR3 loop spans 16 amino acids. Germline V gives CDR1 SGHAT, CDR2 FQNNGV. Here the CDR3 DNA reads TGTGCCAGCAGCGGATATGCTAGCGGAGGAGGGGAGACCCAGTACTTC. This translates into CASSGYASGGGETQYF. Full variable domain (missing parts from reference TRBV11-2 and TRBJ2-5): EAGVAQSPRYKIIEKRQSVAFWCNPISGHATLYWYQQILGQGPKLLIQFQNNGVVDDSQLPKDRFSAERLKGVDSTLKIQPAKLEDSAVYLCASSGYASGGGETQYFGPGTRLLVL.

This chain joins TRBV5-1 and TRBJ1-1; possibly TRBD1 for D (5 bases). Germline V lookup: CDR1 SGHRS, CDR2 YFSETQ. Trimming stripped 1 base from V and 3 bases from J, with 13 bases between. The CDR3 totals 15 residues. The CDR3 loop reads CASSLLSQGDTEAFF. The CDR3 bases are TGCGCCAGCAGCTTGTTGAGCCAAGGGGACACTGAAGCTTTCTTT.

This sequence joins TRBV18 and TRBJ2-7; TRBD1 is a possible D gene (5 bases). The CDR3 spans 14 residues. With 6 bases removed from V and 0 bases from J, the gap between germline ends came to 12 bases. The V gene's germline CDR1 is KGHSH and CDR2 LQKENI. The CDR3 DNA reads TGTGCCAGCTCGGAAACAGGAAGCTCCTACGAGCAGTACTTC. Translating it yields CASSETGSSYEQYF.

The V gene is TRBV7-2, the J gene TRBJ1-4; D gene ambiguous. The V gene's germline CDR1 is SGHTA and CDR2 FQGNSA. The V end lost 5 bases, the J end lost 7 bases, and 11 bases lay between the germline ends. The CDR3 loop spans 13 amino acids. For the CDR3, the DNA is TGTGCCAGCAGCCGTTATCGATCTGAAAAACTGTTTTTT. It is translated as CASSRYRSEKLFF.

The CDR3 sequence: CASSLSGSQPQHF. CDR3 DNA sequence: TGTGCCAGTAGTTTGAGCGGGAGTCAGCCCCAGCATTTT. The chain has TRBV19 and TRBJ1-5; D gene ambiguous. Per germline, CDR1 LNHDA and CDR2 SQIVND (reference sequence). V shed 5 bases and J shed 6 bases, with 11 bases lying between them. The CDR3 has 13 residues.